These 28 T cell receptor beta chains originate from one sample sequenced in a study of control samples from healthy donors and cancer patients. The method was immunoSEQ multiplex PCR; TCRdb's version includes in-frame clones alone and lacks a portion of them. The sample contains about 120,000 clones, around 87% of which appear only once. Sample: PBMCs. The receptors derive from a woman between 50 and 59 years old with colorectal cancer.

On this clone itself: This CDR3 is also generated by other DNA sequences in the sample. The CDR3 sequence: CASSGRDRSTDTQYF. In DNA, the CDR3 is TGCGCCAGCAGCGGACGGGACAGGAGCACAGATACGCAGTATTTT. The chain couples TRBV5-1 to TRBJ2-3, with 8 bases identical to TRBD1. The V segment lost 4 bases and the J segment 0 bases; nucleotides outside the gene matches: 4. CDR1 is SGHRS, CDR2 YFSETQ, per germline. The CDR3 is made up of 15 amino acids.

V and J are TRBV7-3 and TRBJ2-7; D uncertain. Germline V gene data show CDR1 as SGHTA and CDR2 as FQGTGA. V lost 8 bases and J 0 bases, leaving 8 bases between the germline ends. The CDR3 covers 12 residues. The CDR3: CASGPNSYEQYF. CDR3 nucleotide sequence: TGTGCCAGCGGTCCAAACTCCTACGAGCAGTACTTC.

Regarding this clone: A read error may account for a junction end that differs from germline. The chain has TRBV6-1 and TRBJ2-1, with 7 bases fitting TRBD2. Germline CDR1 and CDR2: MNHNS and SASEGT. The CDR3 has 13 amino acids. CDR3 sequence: CASSDPDRDYKVF. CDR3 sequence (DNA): TGTGCCAGCAGTGATCCCGACCGGGACTACAAGGTCTTC.

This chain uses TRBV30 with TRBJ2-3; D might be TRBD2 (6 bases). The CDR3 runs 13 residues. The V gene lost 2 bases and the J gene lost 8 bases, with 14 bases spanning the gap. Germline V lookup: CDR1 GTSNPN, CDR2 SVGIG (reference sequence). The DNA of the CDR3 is TGTGCCTGGAGTCCAACTAGCAGCGGTACGCAGTATTTT. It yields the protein CAWSPTSSGTQYF.

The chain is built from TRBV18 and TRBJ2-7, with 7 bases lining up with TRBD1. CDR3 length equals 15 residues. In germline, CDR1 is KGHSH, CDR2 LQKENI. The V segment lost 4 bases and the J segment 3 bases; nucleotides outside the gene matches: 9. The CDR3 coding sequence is TGTGCCAGCTCACGATTCGACAGGGTAATCTACGAGCAGTACTTC. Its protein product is CASSRFDRVIYEQYF.

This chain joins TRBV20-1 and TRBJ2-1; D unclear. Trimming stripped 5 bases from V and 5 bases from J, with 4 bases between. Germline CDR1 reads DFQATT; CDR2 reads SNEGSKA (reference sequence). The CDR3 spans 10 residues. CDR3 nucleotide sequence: TGCAGTGCTCAAAACAATGAGCAGTTCTTC. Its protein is CSAQNNEQFF.

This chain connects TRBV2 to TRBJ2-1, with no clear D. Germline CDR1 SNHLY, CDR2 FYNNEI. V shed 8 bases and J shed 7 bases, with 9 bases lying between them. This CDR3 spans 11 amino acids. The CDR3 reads CASRLVNEQFF. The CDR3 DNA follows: TGTGCCAGCCGACTTGTAAATGAGCAGTTCTTC.

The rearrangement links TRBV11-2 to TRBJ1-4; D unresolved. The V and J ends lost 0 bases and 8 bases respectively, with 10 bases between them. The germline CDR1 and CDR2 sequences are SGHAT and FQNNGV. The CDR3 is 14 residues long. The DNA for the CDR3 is TGTGCCAGCAGCTTAGAAGGGCACGGGGAAAAACTGTTTTTT. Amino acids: CASSLEGHGEKLFF.

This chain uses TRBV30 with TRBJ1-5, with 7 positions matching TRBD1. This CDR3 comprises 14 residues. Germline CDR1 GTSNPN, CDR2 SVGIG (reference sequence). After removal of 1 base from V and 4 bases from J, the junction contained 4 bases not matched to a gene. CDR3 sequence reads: CAWSGGTENQPQHF. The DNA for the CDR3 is TGTGCCTGGAGTGGAGGGACAGAAAATCAGCCCCAGCATTTT.

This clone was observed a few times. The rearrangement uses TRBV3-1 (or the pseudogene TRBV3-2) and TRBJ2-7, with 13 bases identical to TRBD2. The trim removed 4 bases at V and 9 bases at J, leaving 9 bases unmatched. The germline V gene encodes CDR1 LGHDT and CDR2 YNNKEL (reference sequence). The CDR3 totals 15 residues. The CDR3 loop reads CASSLRTSGSIRQYF. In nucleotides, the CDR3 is TGTGCCAGCAGCCTAAGGACTAGCGGGAGCATTCGGCAGTACTTC.

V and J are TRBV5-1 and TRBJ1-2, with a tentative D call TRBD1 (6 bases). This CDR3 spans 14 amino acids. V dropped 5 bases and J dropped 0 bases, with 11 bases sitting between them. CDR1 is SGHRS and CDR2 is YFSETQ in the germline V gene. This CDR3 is CASSPGAANYGYTF. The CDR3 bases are TGCGCCAGCAGTCCGGGGGCAGCTAACTATGGCTACACCTTC.

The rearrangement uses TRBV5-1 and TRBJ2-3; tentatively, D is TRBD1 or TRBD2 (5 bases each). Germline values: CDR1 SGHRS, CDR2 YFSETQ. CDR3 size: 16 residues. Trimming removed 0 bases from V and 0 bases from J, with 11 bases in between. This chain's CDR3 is CASSLEGPTSTDTQYF. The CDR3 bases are TGCGCCAGCAGCTTGGAGGGACCGACTAGCACAGATACGCAGTATTTT. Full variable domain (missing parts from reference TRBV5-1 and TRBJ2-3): KAGVTQTPRYLIKTRGQQVTLSCSPISGHRSVSWYQQTPGQGLQFLFEYFSETQRNKGNFPGRFSGRQFSNSRSEMNVSTLELGDSALYLCASSLEGPTSTDTQYFGPGTRLTVL.

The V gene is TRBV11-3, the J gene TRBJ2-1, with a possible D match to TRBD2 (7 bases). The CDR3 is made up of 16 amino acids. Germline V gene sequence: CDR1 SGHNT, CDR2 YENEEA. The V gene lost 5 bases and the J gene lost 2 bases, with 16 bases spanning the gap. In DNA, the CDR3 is TGTGCCAGCAGCCTAACATCGGGGGGCGCCTACAATGAGCAGTTCTTC. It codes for CASSLTSGGAYNEQFF.

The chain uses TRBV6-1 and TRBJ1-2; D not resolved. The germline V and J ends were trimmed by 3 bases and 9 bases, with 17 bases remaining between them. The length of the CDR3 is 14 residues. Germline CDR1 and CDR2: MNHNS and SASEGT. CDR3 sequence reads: CASSDALLPQSYTF. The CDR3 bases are TGTGCCAGCAGTGACGCCCTGCTCCCCCAGAGCTACACCTTC.

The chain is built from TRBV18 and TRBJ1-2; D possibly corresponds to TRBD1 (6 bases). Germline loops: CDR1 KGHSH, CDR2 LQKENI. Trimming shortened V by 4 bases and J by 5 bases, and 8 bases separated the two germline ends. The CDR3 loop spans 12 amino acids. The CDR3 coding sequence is TGTGCCAGCTCACTGGACAGTTATGGCTACACCTTC. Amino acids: CASSLDSYGYTF.

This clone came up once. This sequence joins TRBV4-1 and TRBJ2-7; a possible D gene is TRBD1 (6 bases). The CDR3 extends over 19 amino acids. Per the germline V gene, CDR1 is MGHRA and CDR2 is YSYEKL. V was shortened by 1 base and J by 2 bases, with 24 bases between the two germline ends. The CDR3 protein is CASSQVGGRSRERPYEQYF. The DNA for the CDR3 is TGCGCCAGCAGCCAAGTTGGGGGCCGAAGCAGGGAGAGGCCCTACGAGCAGTACTTC.

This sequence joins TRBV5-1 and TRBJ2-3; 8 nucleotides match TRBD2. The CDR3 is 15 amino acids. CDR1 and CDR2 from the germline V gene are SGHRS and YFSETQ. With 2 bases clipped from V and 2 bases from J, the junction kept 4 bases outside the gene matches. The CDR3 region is CASSLAGDNTDTQYF. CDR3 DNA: TGCGCCAGCAGCTTAGCGGGAGATAACACAGATACGCAGTATTTT.

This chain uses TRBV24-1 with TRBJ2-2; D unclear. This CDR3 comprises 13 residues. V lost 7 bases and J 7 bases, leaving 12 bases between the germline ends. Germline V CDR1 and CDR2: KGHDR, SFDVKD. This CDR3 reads CATSLDGNGELFF. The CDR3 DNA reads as TGTGCCACCAGCCTTGATGGTAACGGGGAGCTGTTTTTT.

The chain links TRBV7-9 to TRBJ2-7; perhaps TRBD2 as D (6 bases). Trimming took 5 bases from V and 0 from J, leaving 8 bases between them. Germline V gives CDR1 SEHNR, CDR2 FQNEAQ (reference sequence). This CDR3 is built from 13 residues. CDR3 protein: CASSMTSSYEQYF. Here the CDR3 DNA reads TGTGCCAGCAGCATGACTAGCTCCTACGAGCAGTACTTC.

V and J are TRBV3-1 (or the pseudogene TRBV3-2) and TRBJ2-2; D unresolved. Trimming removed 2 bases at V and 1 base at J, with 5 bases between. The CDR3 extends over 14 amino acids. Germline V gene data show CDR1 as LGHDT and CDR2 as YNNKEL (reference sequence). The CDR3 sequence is CASSQSRNTGELFF. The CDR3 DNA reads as TGTGCCAGCAGCCAATCACGGAACACCGGGGAGCTGTTTTTT.

DNA for the CDR3: TGTGCCGCCGGACAGGGGGCATTGGTAGACATTCAGTACTTC. Translating it yields CAAGQGALVDIQYF. This chain connects TRBV28 to TRBJ2-4; 11 bases are shared with TRBD1. J lost 8 bases, V lost 11 bases, and 11 bases had no gene match. Germline V gene lookup returns CDR1 MDHEN and CDR2 SYDVKM. The CDR3 contains 14 residues.

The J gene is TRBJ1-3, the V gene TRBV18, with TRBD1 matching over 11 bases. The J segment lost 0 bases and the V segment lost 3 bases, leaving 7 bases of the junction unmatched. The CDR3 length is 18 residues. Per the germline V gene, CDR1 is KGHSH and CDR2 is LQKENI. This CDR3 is CASSPGQGAVVSGNTIYF. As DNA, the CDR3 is TGTGCCAGCTCACCTGGACAGGGGGCTGTCGTCTCTGGAAACACCATATATTTT.

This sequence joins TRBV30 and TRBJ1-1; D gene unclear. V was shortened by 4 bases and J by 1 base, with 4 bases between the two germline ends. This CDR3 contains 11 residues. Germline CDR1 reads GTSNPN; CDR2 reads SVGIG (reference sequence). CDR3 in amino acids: CAWNRNTEAFF. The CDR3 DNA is TGTGCCTGGAACAGGAACACTGAAGCTTTCTTT.

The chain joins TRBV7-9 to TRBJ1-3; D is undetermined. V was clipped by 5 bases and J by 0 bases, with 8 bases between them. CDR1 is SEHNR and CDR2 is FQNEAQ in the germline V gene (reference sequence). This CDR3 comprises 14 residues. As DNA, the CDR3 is TGTGCCAGCAGCGGCCGCACCTCTGGAAACACCATATATTTT. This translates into CASSGRTSGNTIYF.

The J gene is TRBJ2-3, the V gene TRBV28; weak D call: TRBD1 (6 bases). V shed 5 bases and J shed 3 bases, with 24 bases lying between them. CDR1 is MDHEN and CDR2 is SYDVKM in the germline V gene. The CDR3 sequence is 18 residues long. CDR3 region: CASSLPTNRGFRTDTQYF. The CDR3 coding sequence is TGTGCCAGCAGTCTCCCGACAAATAGGGGGTTTAGGACAGATACGCAGTATTTT.

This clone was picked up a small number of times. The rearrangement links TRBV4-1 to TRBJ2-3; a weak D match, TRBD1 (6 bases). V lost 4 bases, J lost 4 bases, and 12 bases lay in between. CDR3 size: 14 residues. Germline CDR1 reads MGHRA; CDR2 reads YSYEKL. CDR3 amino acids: CASSLLPGADTQYF. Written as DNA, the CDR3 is TGCGCCAGCAGCCTTCTTCCAGGGGCAGATACGCAGTATTTT.

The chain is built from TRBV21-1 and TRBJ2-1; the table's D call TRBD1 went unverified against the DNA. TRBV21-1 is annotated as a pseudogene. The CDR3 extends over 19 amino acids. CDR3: CASSKGRRQGTSSYNEQFF. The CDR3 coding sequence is TGTGCCAGCAGCAAAGGCCGAAGACAGGGTACAAGCTCCTACAATGAGCAGTTCTTC.

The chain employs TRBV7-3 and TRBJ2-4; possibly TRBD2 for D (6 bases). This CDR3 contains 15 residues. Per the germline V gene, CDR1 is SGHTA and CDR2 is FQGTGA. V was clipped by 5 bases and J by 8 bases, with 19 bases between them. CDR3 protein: CASSTYGDSRDIQYF. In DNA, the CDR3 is TGTGCCAGCAGCACCTATGGGGACTCAAGGGACATTCAGTACTTC.